The present entry profiles one T cell receptor beta chain with its context. Libraries were prepared by immunoSEQ multiplex PCR; TCRdb keeps only in-frame clonotypes and omits some of them. The sample holds tens of thousands of clones, roughly 80% seen once. This sample is part of a study of neoadjuvant anti-PD-1 for oral cavity cancer. Study background: Patients without progression received a fourth nivolumab dose around day 43, then surgical resection on days 50-56.

Trimming took off 8 bases at V and 4 bases at J, with 14 bases between the two ends. There are 13 residues in the CDR3. CDR1 is MDHEN, CDR2 SYDVKM, per germline. The V gene is TRBV28, the J gene TRBJ1-2; the D is unclear. This receptor was taken from a person between 35 and 79 years old with oral cavity squamous cell carcinoma. The source was PBMCs, collected before nivolumab (anti-PD-1) treatment. In DNA form, the CDR3 reads TGTGCCAGCTTGGGGAGATCGGTCTATGGCTACACCTTC. Protein product: CASLGRSVYGYTF.